This T cell receptor (beta chain) was sequenced for a study of T cells in Graves' hyperthyroidism and ophthalmopathy. The CDR3 loop spans 15 amino acids. The germline V gene has CDR1 MGHRA and CDR2 YSYEKL. Trimming cost V 0 bases and J 8 bases, with 16 bases left between them. Patients with uncontrolled infections, other autoimmune diseases, pregnancy or lactation were excluded. PBMCs stemmed from 10 ml fresh peripheral blood. The TCR beta CDR3 regions underwent amplification using RNA transcripts as the source. HTBI primers were employed in a first-round RT-PCR of the TCR CDR3. TCRdb itself ran the multiplex PCR reads through MiXCR, one entry per CDR3 protein. The top ten clones hold around 9.3% of a sample with about 840,000 distinct CDR3 sequences, around 39% of them seen once.

The chain carries TRBV4-1 and TRBJ1-2, with D hard to call. The receptor was derived from a man between 18 and 35 years old with Graves' hyperthyroidism. Sequences were obtained from blood. CDR3 coding DNA: TGCGCCAGCAGCCAAGAAAGCAGGATCTTTTGGGGCTACACCTTC. Encoded protein: CASSQESRIFWGYTF.